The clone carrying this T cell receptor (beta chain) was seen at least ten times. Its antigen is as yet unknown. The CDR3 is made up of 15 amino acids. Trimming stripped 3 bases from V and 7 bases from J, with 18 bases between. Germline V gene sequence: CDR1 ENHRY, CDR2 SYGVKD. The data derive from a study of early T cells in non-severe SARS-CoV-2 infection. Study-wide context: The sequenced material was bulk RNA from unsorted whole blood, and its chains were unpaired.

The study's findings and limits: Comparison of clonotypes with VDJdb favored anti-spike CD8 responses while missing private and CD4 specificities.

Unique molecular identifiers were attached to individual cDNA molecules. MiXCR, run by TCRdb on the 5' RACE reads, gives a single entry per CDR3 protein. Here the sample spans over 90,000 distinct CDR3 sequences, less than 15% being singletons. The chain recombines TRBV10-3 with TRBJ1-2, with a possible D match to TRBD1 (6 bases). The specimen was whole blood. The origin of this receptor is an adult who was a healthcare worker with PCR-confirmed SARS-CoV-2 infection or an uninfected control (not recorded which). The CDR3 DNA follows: TGTGCCATCAGTGACAACGCCTGGGACATGGGTGGCTACACCTTC. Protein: CAISDNAWDMGGYTF.